Listed here are 22 T cell receptor beta chains from one sample, sequenced in a study of graft-versus-host responses after intestinal transplantation. TCRdb keeps only in-frame clones here, not all; method: immunoSEQ multiplex PCR. The data show 80,000 to 95,000 clones, 88% seen once. These receptors have no known antigen. The material was unstimulated CD4+ T cells sorted from spleen or lymph node cells, obtained before transplant. These receptors were collected from a human donor who was the organ donor for an intestinal transplant.

This clone came up once. V and J are TRBV15 and TRBJ1-5; the match to TRBD1 covers 9 bases. The ends lost 0 bases at V and 0 bases at J; junction bases unmatched: 6. The CDR3 has 18 amino acids. Germline CDR1 and CDR2: LNHNV and YYDKDF (reference sequence). The chain's CDR3 is CATSRDFGTGHSNQPQHF. The CDR3 DNA follows: TGTGCCACCAGCAGAGATTTTGGGACAGGGCATAGCAATCAGCCCCAGCATTTT.

This clone turned up a few times. The rearrangement uses TRBV29-1 and TRBJ2-7; D perhaps matches TRBD1 (5 bases). The germline V gene has CDR1 SQVTM and CDR2 ANQGSEA. The ends were cut back, 1 base at V and 4 bases at J, with 8 bases in the middle. This CDR3 is 12 amino acids long. The CDR3 is CSVEGTTYEQYF. CDR3 in DNA: TGCAGCGTTGAAGGGACAACTTACGAGCAGTACTTC.

This chain joins TRBV7-3 and TRBJ2-1; 9 nucleotides agree with TRBD2. CDR1 SGHTA and CDR2 FQGTGA come from the germline V gene. V shed 5 bases, J shed 4 bases, and the junction held 9 bases outside the gene matches. This CDR3 has 16 residues. CDR3 nucleotide sequence: TGTGCCAGCAGCCGCGAGGGAGCGGGGGGTTACAATGAGCAGTTCTTC. This translates into CASSREGAGGYNEQFF.

The chain combines TRBV6-6 with TRBJ2-7, with 8 positions matching TRBD2. Losses at the gene ends were 5 bases for V and 6 bases for J; bases not matched to a gene: 9. The CDR3 covers 14 residues. From germline, CDR1 is MNHNY and CDR2 SVGAGI (reference sequence). CDR3 in DNA: TGTGCCAGCAGTGGTACGGGGGGGAGCGGCGAGCAGTACTTC. Translation gives CASSGTGGSGEQYF.

The chain combines TRBV6-1 with TRBJ1-1; maybe TRBD1 (6 bases). Trimming left V 2 bases short and J 0 bases short, with 16 bases between. The CDR3 is made up of 17 amino acids. Per germline, CDR1 MNHNS and CDR2 SASEGT. The chain's CDR3 is CASSERPGHFMNTEAFF. DNA of the CDR3: TGTGCCAGCAGTGAAAGGCCGGGACACTTCATGAACACTGAAGCTTTCTTT.

V usage is TRBV11-1 and J usage is TRBJ2-7; the D gene is possibly TRBD2 (7 bases). V shed 5 bases and J shed 0 bases, with 20 bases lying between them. The germline gives CDR1 SGHAT, CDR2 FQDESV (reference sequence). CDR3 size: 17 residues. CDR3: CASSGGGWTESSYEQYF. DNA for the CDR3: TGTGCCAGCAGCGGGGGGGGCTGGACGGAAAGCTCCTACGAGCAGTACTTC.

V is TRBV6-5 and J is TRBJ2-7; 10 nucleotides match TRBD2. With 2 bases clipped from V and 2 bases from J, the junction kept 6 bases outside the gene matches. The CDR3 runs to 16 residues. CDR1 MNHEY and CDR2 SVGAGI come from the germline V gene. The CDR3 sequence is CASSYTPAGGPYEQYF. CDR3 in DNA: TGTGCCAGCAGTTACACGCCAGCGGGGGGGCCCTACGAGCAGTACTTC.

This rearrangement joins TRBV27 to TRBJ1-2; D not certain. Germline V CDR1 and CDR2: MNHEY, SMNVEV (reference sequence). The CDR3 totals 13 residues. Trimming cost V 3 bases and J 7 bases, with 12 bases left between them. CDR3 loop: CASSFGAELGYTF. The CDR3 bases are TGTGCCAGCAGTTTTGGTGCCGAACTTGGCTACACCTTC.

The chain employs TRBV7-3 and TRBJ2-5; tentative D call: TRBD2 (6 bases). This CDR3 region has 15 residues. Germline values: CDR1 SGHTA, CDR2 FQGTGA. The V gene lost 0 bases and the J gene lost 5 bases, with 13 bases spanning the gap. CDR3 nucleotides: TGTGCCAGCAGCTTAACTTGCATTGGGAGGGAGACCCAGTACTTC. Residues: CASSLTCIGRETQYF.

V is TRBV18 and J is TRBJ2-7, with D tentatively TRBD1 (6 bases). Trimming pared 4 bases from V and 0 bases from J, leaving 10 bases between. Looked up from germline, CDR1 is KGHSH and CDR2 is LQKENI. This CDR3 is built from 14 residues. CDR3 DNA sequence: TGTGCCAGCTCACGACAGGTTTACTCCTACGAGCAGTACTTC. This encodes CASSRQVYSYEQYF. The complete variable domain, with remaining parts taken from reference TRBV18 and TRBJ2-7, reads NAGVMQNPRHLVRRRGQEARLRCSPMKGHSHVYWYRQLPEEGLKFMVYLQKENIIDESGMPKERFSAEFPKEGPSILRIQQVVRGDSAAYFCASSRQVYSYEQYFGPGTRLTVT.

V and J are TRBV2 and TRBJ2-3; 8 bases map to TRBD1. Trimming removed 8 bases from V and 3 bases from J; junction bases left unmatched: 4. Germline loops: CDR1 SNHLY, CDR2 FYNNEI. CDR3 length: 13 amino acids. CDR3 DNA: TGTGCCAGCTTCTACAGGGGGACAGATACGCAGTATTTT. Its translation: CASFYRGTDTQYF.

The rearrangement uses TRBV27 and TRBJ1-6; the D gene is possibly TRBD1 (5 bases). Trimming stripped 3 bases from V and 3 bases from J, with 9 bases between. The CDR3 is 15 residues long. Germline V gene lookup returns CDR1 MNHEY and CDR2 SMNVEV (reference sequence). CDR3 residues: CASSLRGYYNSPLHF. In DNA, the CDR3 is TGTGCCAGCAGTTTGCGGGGCTACTATAATTCACCCCTCCACTTT.

The chain joins TRBV5-5 to TRBJ1-5, with TRBD1 matching 9 bases. This CDR3 comprises 15 residues. CDR1 is SGHKS, CDR2 YYEKEE, per germline (reference sequence). The V and J ends lost 0 bases and 11 bases, in that order; junction bases with no gene match: 9. CDR3 nucleotides: TGTGCCAGCAGCTTGGGGGGACAGGGAGTCCAGTCCCAGCATTTT. Protein sequence: CASSLGGQGVQSQHF.

The chain couples TRBV6-5 to TRBJ1-6, with TRBD1 identical over 7 bases. Germline loops: CDR1 MNHEY, CDR2 SVGAGI. V shed 1 base and J 8 bases; nucleotides not matched to a gene: 2. This CDR3 is 14 amino acids long. This CDR3 reads CASSYWDRDSPLHF. CDR3 bases: TGTGCCAGCAGTTACTGGGACAGAGATTCACCCCTCCACTTT.

The chain is built from TRBV7-3 and TRBJ2-1; 9 positions match TRBD2. After removal of 5 bases from V and 9 bases from J, the junction contained 14 bases not matched to a gene. The CDR3 covers 16 residues. Germline lookup yields CDR1 SGHTA and CDR2 FQGTGA. CDR3 nucleotides: TGTGCCAGCAGCCCCATAGCGGGAGCAACGTCAGGTGAGCAGTTCTTC. Translating it yields CASSPIAGATSGEQFF.

This chain links TRBV6-5 with TRBJ1-1; no reliable D call. The CDR3 has 11 amino acids. Germline V gives CDR1 MNHEY, CDR2 SVGAGI. Trimming pared 6 bases from V and 3 bases from J, leaving 5 bases between. CDR3 DNA: TGTGCCAGCAGCCGCGACACTGAAGCTTTCTTT. Protein product: CASSRDTEAFF.

The CDR3 DNA follows: TGCGCCAGCAGCTTGGCCCCGGCGCGGACAGGGCCTGCATCAGATACGCAGTATTTT. This gives the protein CASSLAPARTGPASDTQYF. The chain uses TRBV5-1 and TRBJ2-3; 8 positions agree with TRBD1. This CDR3 region has 19 residues. Germline V gene lookup returns CDR1 SGHRS and CDR2 YFSETQ. The trim removed 0 bases at V and 4 bases at J, leaving 16 bases unmatched.

The rearrangement uses TRBV2 and TRBJ2-3; the match to TRBD1 covers 9 bases. Germline loops: CDR1 SNHLY, CDR2 FYNNEI. V trimming: 3 bases; J trimming: 8 bases; junction bases outside the gene matches: 15. The CDR3 covers 17 residues. CDR3 residues: CASSDTTGTGWEGTQYF. In DNA form, the CDR3 reads TGTGCCAGCAGTGATACTACCGGGACAGGGTGGGAGGGTACGCAGTATTTT.

CDR3 nucleotides: TGTGCCAGCAGTACCCCCGGTCAGCCCCAGCATTTT. Residues: CASSTPGQPQHF. The chain joins TRBV27 to TRBJ1-5, with D unresolved. CDR3 length: 12 residues. Germline V gene sequence: CDR1 MNHEY, CDR2 SMNVEV (reference sequence). Trimming stripped 5 bases from V and 6 bases from J, with 8 bases between.

In its sample, this clone was seen once. The chain carries TRBV5-1 and TRBJ2-3; 9 bases match TRBD2. Germline loops: CDR1 SGHRS, CDR2 YFSETQ. The V and J ends lost 3 bases and 0 bases, in that order; junction bases with no gene match: 2. The CDR3 is made up of 15 amino acids. The CDR3 DNA follows: TGCGCCAGCAGCTCCCTAGCGGGGAGCACAGATACGCAGTATTTT. It translates to CASSSLAGSTDTQYF.

This clone was counted only a few times. The chain couples TRBV4-2 to TRBJ2-4, with D perhaps matching TRBD1 (6 bases). V gave up 1 base and J gave up 1 base, with 8 bases separating them. CDR3 length: 15 amino acids. CDR1 is LGHNA and CDR2 is YNFKEQ in the germline V gene. The CDR3 region has the DNA TGTGCCAGCAGCCAAGCTCAGGGGGCCAAAAACATTCAGTACTTC. Residues: CASSQAQGAKNIQYF.

The chain recombines TRBV16 with TRBJ1-6, with a tentative D call TRBD1 (5 bases). Trimming removed 4 bases from V and 3 bases from J, with 10 bases in between. The germline V gene has CDR1 KGHSY and CDR2 FQNENV. This CDR3 is built from 15 residues. CDR3 residues: CASSRRQLYNSPLHF. CDR3 bases: TGTGCCAGCAGCCGTAGACAGCTCTATAATTCACCCCTCCACTTT.